Below, 14 T cell receptor beta chains from the same sample are listed, as sequenced in a study of CD8+ T cells in alopecia areata. Extraction and reverse transcription of RNA yielded cDNA as the sequencing template. Clones were read by immunoSEQ multiplex PCR, and TCRdb kept only the in-frame ones, dropping some. Of fewer than 150,000 clones listed, roughly 56% were seen once; the top ten hold 3% to 4%. Treatment meaning: oral pan-JAK inhibitor, 5-10 mg twice daily. The sample consisted of CD4+ T cells sorted from blood, taken at week 24, from a patient treated with tofacitinib. The receptors were sampled from a human donor with alopecia areata.

The gene calls are TRBV30 and TRBJ1-2, with unresolved D. From germline, CDR1 is GTSNPN and CDR2 SVGIG (reference sequence). The CDR3 has 12 amino acids. The V gene lost 0 bases and the J gene lost 7 bases, with 9 bases spanning the gap. The CDR3 coding sequence is TGTGCCTGGAGTGTGGGCGGACCTGGCTACACCTTC. Its translation is CAWSVGGPGYTF.

This clone has a handful of counts. The V gene is TRBV5-1, the J gene TRBJ2-5; D is uncertain. Trimming left V 3 bases short and J 0 bases short, with 3 bases between. Germline values: CDR1 SGHRS, CDR2 YFSETQ. This CDR3 is 12 amino acids long. The CDR3 region has the DNA TGCGCCAGCAGCTCCTACCAAGAGACCCAGTACTTC. Protein product: CASSSYQETQYF.

The V and J genes are TRBV6-6 and TRBJ1-2; D is undetermined. The CDR3 runs to 11 residues. Trimming left V 5 bases short and J 0 bases short, with 1 base between. The V gene's germline CDR1 is MNHNY and CDR2 SVGAGI (reference sequence). CDR3 coding DNA: TGTGCCAGCAGTACTAACTATGGCTACACCTTC. The encoded protein is CASSTNYGYTF.

This clone appeared a few times. V is TRBV5-1 and J is TRBJ1-4; D is unresolved. CDR1 is SGHRS, CDR2 YFSETQ, per germline. This CDR3 region has 13 residues. The V end was cut by 0 bases, the J end by 7 bases, with 7 bases between. The CDR3 here is CASSLGSIEKLFF. CDR3 nucleotides: TGCGCCAGCAGCTTGGGCAGTATTGAAAAACTGTTTTTT. Complete variable domain (other parts from reference TRBV5-1 and TRBJ1-4): KAGVTQTPRYLIKTRGQQVTLSCSPISGHRSVSWYQQTPGQGLQFLFEYFSETQRNKGNFPGRFSGRQFSNSRSEMNVSTLELGDSALYLCASSLGSIEKLFFGSGTQLSVL.

The rearrangement uses TRBV29-1 and TRBJ1-2; TRBD1 matches 10 bases. Germline assignment: CDR1 SQVTM and CDR2 ANQGSEA. V was clipped by 3 bases and J by 8 bases; unmatched bases: 6. The CDR3 runs to 13 residues. This CDR3 is CSVDRDRGRGYTF. In nucleotides, the CDR3 is TGCAGCGTTGATCGGGACAGGGGTCGGGGCTACACCTTC.

The chain links TRBV27 to TRBJ1-2; no reliable D call. The germline V gene has CDR1 MNHEY and CDR2 SMNVEV (reference sequence). V was shortened by 6 bases and J by 4 bases, with 12 bases between the two germline ends. This CDR3 comprises 13 residues. CDR3 nucleotides: TGTGCCAGCAGCCTGCACCTAACCTATGGCTACACCTTC. Its translation is CASSLHLTYGYTF.

The V and J genes are TRBV6-5 and TRBJ2-1; 7 positions agree with TRBD2. Germline values: CDR1 MNHEY, CDR2 SVGAGI. The CDR3 totals 15 residues. V was pared by 6 bases and J by 6 bases, with 11 bases of the junction left unmatched. The CDR3 DNA sequence: TGTGCCAGCAGCCGCCCCGGACTAGATAGCAATGAGCAGTTCTTC. Amino acids: CASSRPGLDSNEQFF.

The chain's CDR3 is CASSQDWGPKSPLHF. As DNA, the CDR3 is TGTGCCAGCAGCCAAGATTGGGGGCCCAAGTCACCCCTCCACTTT. The chain joins TRBV4-2 to TRBJ1-6, with a tentative D call TRBD1 (6 bases). The CDR3 loop spans 15 amino acids. Germline V gene data show CDR1 as LGHNA and CDR2 as YNFKEQ. V lost 0 bases to trimming and J lost 10 bases, with 13 bases between them.

This clone was counted a few times. V is TRBV11-2 and J is TRBJ2-7, with no clear D. Per germline, CDR1 SGHAT and CDR2 FQNNGV. CDR3 size: 13 residues. The V end lost 1 base, the J end lost 9 bases, and 13 bases lay between the germline ends. The CDR3 loop is CASSLGLTLGQYF. The CDR3 DNA sequence: TGTGCCAGCAGCTTAGGACTCACCCTCGGGCAGTACTTC.

CDR3 region: CSVGSLAGLNTQYF. In nucleotides, the CDR3 is TGCAGCGTTGGGTCACTAGCGGGGTTGAATACGCAGTATTTT. The genes are TRBV29-1 and TRBJ2-3; TRBD2 agrees at 10 bases. The CDR3 contains 14 residues. The trim removed 4 bases at V and 7 bases at J, leaving 8 bases unmatched. Germline CDR1 SQVTM, CDR2 ANQGSEA.

This chain connects TRBV28 to TRBJ2-5; possibly TRBD2 for D (7 bases). The CDR3 sequence is 15 residues long. V lost 6 bases to trimming and J lost 11 bases, with 25 bases between them. Germline V gene lookup returns CDR1 MDHEN and CDR2 SYDVKM. The CDR3 sequence is CASSPAPGGRVGQYF. In DNA form, the CDR3 reads TGTGCCAGCAGCCCCGCTCCGGGGGGCAGGGTGGGGCAGTACTTC.

The chain has TRBV29-1 and TRBJ2-3; TRBD1 matches 10 bases. Germline assignment: CDR1 SQVTM and CDR2 ANQGSEA. This CDR3 region has 16 residues. V was pared by 7 bases and J by 0 bases, with 10 bases of the junction left unmatched. CDR3 coding DNA: TGCAGCGGTGGAGGCCAGGACAGGGGGAGCACAGATACGCAGTATTTT. Residues: CSGGGQDRGSTDTQYF.

The table lists this clone with a few counts. This chain links TRBV7-2 with TRBJ2-2; TRBD1 agrees at 7 bases. This CDR3 is built from 14 residues. Germline lookup yields CDR1 SGHTA and CDR2 FQGNSA. The junction had 3 bases not matched to a gene; V was cut back by 4 bases and J by 4 bases. The CDR3 is CASSSTGPTGELFF. The CDR3 region has the DNA TGTGCCAGCAGCTCGACAGGGCCCACCGGGGAGCTGTTTTTT.

The V and J genes are TRBV30 and TRBJ1-1; D unclear. Germline CDR1 is GTSNPN and CDR2 is SVGIG (reference sequence). Deletions cut 4 bases from V and 0 bases from J, with 9 bases between. This CDR3 has 13 residues. DNA for the CDR3: TGTGCCTGGACCGGCAGGATGAACACTGAAGCTTTCTTT. Protein sequence: CAWTGRMNTEAFF.